Listed below are T cell receptor beta chains from one sample, sequenced in a study of shared clonotypes between healthy human individuals. The assay was immunoSEQ multiplex PCR, and TCRdb's table has in-frame clones only and misses some. The sample shows more than 2 million clones, around 95% of them seen only once. The specimen was naive CD4+ T cells sorted from blood. The receptors stem from a man younger than 30 in good health. The CDR3 runs from the conserved cysteine through the conserved F or W. The D gene is left open where the match is weak. Not every row has a clone size; where given, it reads once, few, many or a size class.

clone_size	d_call	v_call	j_call	cdr3_aa	cdr3_nt
few	-	TRBV5-1	TRBJ1-6	CASSLWSSYNSPLHF	TGCGCCAGCAGCTTGTGGAGCTCCTATAATTCACCCCTCCACTTT
-	-	TRBV5-6	TRBJ1-3	CASSLLGISGNTIYF	TGTGCCAGCAGCTTGCTGGGTATCTCTGGAAACACCATATATTTT
-	-	TRBV2	TRBJ1-5	CASSEWFSNQPQHF	TGTGCCAGCAGTGAATGGTTTAGCAATCAGCCCCAGCATTTT
-	-	TRBV29-1	TRBJ2-5	CSVSSETQYF	TGCAGCGTCTCAAGCGAGACCCAGTACTTC
-	-	TRBV4-3	TRBJ1-2	CASSQDLEYGYTF	TGCGCCAGCAGCCAAGATCTTGAGTATGGCTACACCTTC
once	-	TRBV11-2	TRBJ1-5	CASSGKGGSNQPQHF	TGTGCCAGCAGCGGAAAGGGTGGAAGCAATCAGCCCCAGCATTTT
-	-	TRBV15	TRBJ2-2	CATRPSGHYTGELFF	TGTGCCACCAGACCCTCGGGACATTACACCGGGGAGCTGTTTTTT
-	-	TRBV10-2	TRBJ2-7	CASSESPDSYEQYF	TGCGCCAGCAGTGAGTCGCCGGACTCCTACGAGCAGTACTTC
-	-	TRBV11-2	TRBJ2-5	CASSLDGARQETQYF	TGTGCCAGCAGCTTAGATGGGGCGAGGCAAGAGACCCAGTACTTC
-	TRBD2	TRBV5-6	TRBJ2-7	CASSWPLAGENEQYF	TGTGCCAGCAGCTGGCCACTAGCGGGAGAAAACGAGCAGTACTTC
-	TRBD1	TRBV30	TRBJ1-3	CAWTEGQSGNTIYF	TGTGCCTGGACTGAGGGACAGTCAGGAAACACCATATATTTT
-	TRBD2	TRBV7-2	TRBJ2-7	CASSSRERSSYEQYF	TGTGCCAGCAGCTCGCGGGAGCGCAGCTCCTACGAGCAGTACTTC
-	-	TRBV27	TRBJ2-1	CASSLTFSGGGYNEQFF	TGTGCCAGCAGTTTAACCTTTAGCGGAGGGGGCTACAATGAGCAGTTCTTC
-	TRBD1	TRBV27	TRBJ2-7	CASSSPRTGRYEQYF	TGTGCCAGCAGTTCCCCAAGGACAGGGAGGTACGAGCAGTACTTC
-	TRBD2	TRBV6-5	TRBJ2-7	CASRWTSGPYEQYF	TGTGCCAGCAGGTGGACTAGCGGGCCTTACGAGCAGTACTTC
few	-	TRBV10-2	TRBJ2-4	CASRDPSWNIQYF	TGCGCCAGCAGAGACCCCTCCTGGAACATTCAGTACTTC
-	TRBD1	TRBV5-1	TRBJ1-5	CASSLDPGQLNQPQHF	TGCGCCAGCAGCTTGGATCCGGGACAGCTCAATCAGCCCCAGCATTTT
-	-	TRBV4-3	TRBJ1-2	CASSHYVGGAKNGYTF	TGCGCCAGCAGCCATTATGTGGGGGGGGCAAAGAATGGCTACACCTTC
-	-	TRBV19	TRBJ1-1	CASSDSSENTEAFF	TGTGCCAGCTCAGACTCCTCAGAGAACACTGAAGCTTTCTTT
-	TRBD1	TRBV2	TRBJ1-1	CASSEEDRGRTEAFF	TGTGCCAGCAGTGAAGAGGACAGGGGAAGGACTGAAGCTTTCTTT
-	TRBD1	TRBV6-5	TRBJ2-7	CASSSLWTGRSEQYF	TGTGCCAGCAGTTCCCTGTGGACAGGGAGAAGCGAGCAGTACTTC
-	-	TRBV2	TRBJ1-5	CASSKEEGNQPQHF	TGTGCCAGCAGTAAGGAGGAGGGAAATCAGCCCCAGCATTTT
-	-	TRBV7-2	TRBJ1-2	CASTPTAGAGRYGYTF	TGTGCCAGCACCCCCACGGCCGGGGCAGGGAGGTATGGCTACACCTTC
-	TRBD2	TRBV7-2	TRBJ2-5	CASSFRLAGGPQTQYF	TGTGCCAGCAGCTTCAGACTAGCGGGGGGGCCTCAGACCCAGTACTTC
-	-	TRBV6-6	TRBJ2-4	CANPLKSKTKNIQYF	TGTGCCAACCCACTTAAGAGTAAGACCAAAAACATTCAGTACTTC
-	-	TRBV6-1	TRBJ1-1	CASSGTRVVNTEAFF	TGTGCCAGCAGCGGGACTAGGGTTGTCAACACTGAAGCTTTCTTT
-	TRBD1	TRBV18	TRBJ2-7	CASSRGQGARSYEQYF	TGTGCCAGCTCACGAGGACAGGGGGCAAGGTCCTACGAGCAGTACTTC
-	-	TRBV9	TRBJ1-6	CASSVEPGDRGSPLHF	TGTGCCAGCAGCGTAGAGCCAGGAGACCGGGGGTCACCCCTCCACTTT
-	TRBD2	TRBV5-4	TRBJ2-7	CASSPGLAGDYDNEQYF	TGTGCCAGCAGCCCGGGACTAGCGGGAGATTACGACAACGAGCAGTACTTC
once	TRBD1	TRBV7-2	TRBJ1-2	CASSLGDRSGNYGYTF	TGTGCCAGCAGCTTAGGGGACAGGTCGGGTAACTATGGCTACACCTTC
-	-	TRBV5-1	TRBJ1-6	CASSLGQGLNSPLHF	TGCGCCAGCAGCTTGGGGCAGGGACTTAATTCACCCCTCCACTTT
-	-	TRBV6-5	TRBJ2-7	CASSYSLSGIRYEQYF	TGTGCCAGCAGTTACTCCCTGTCGGGGATAAGGTACGAGCAGTACTTC
-	TRBD2	TRBV11-2	TRBJ2-1	CASSPRGLAGGSYNEQFF	TGTGCCAGCAGCCCCCGCGGACTAGCGGGAGGCTCCTACAATGAGCAGTTCTTC
-	-	TRBV9	TRBJ2-7	CASSVHASTDSYEQYF	TGTGCCAGCAGCGTTCATGCTAGCACGGACTCCTACGAGCAGTACTTC
-	-	TRBV19	TRBJ2-6	CASSMAGIYSGANVLTF	TGTGCCAGTAGTATGGCGGGGATCTACTCTGGGGCCAACGTCCTGACTTTC
-	-	TRBV6-1	TRBJ1-6	CASSEVGEGMNSPLHF	TGTGCCAGCAGTGAAGTTGGGGAGGGGATGAATTCACCCCTCCACTTT
-	-	TRBV27	TRBJ1-3	CASSYTPDSGNTIYF	TGTGCCAGCAGTTACACCCCAGACTCTGGAAACACCATATATTTT
-	-	TRBV2	TRBJ2-7	CASEESGRQHEQYF	TGTGCCAGCGAAGAATCGGGACGCCAGCACGAGCAGTACTTC
-	-	TRBV7-9	TRBJ1-2	CASSDDRIGGYTF	TGTGCCAGCAGCGACGACAGAATAGGTGGCTACACCTTC
-	-	TRBV5-4	TRBJ1-2	CASSLAGSARHGYTF	TGTGCCAGCAGCTTGGCCGGTTCGGCCAGACATGGCTACACCTTC